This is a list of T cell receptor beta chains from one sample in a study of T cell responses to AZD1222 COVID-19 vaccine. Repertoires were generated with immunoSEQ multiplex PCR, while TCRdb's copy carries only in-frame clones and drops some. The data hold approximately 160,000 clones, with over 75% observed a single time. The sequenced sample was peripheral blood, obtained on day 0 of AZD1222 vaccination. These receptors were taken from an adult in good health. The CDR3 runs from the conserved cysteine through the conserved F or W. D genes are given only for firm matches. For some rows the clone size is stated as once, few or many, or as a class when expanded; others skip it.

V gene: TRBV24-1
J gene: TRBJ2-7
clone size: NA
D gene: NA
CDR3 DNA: TGTGCCACCAGTGATTCCGGGTCTCCTTCGCACGAGCAGTACTTC
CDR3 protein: CATSDSGSPSHEQYF

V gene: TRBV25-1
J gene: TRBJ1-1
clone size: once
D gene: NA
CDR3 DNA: TGTGCCAGCAGTATGGGGGGGCTCGGGGCTTTCTTT
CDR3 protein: CASSMGGLGAFF

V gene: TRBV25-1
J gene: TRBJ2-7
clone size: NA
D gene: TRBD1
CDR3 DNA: TGTGCCAGCAGCGCTACAGGGGGCGAGATCTACGAGCAGTACTTC
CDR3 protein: CASSATGGEIYEQYF

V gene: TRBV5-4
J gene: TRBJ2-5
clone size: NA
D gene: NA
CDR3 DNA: TGTGCCAGCAGCCCCTCAGGGGCCGTTCAAGAGACCCAGTACTTC
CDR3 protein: CASSPSGAVQETQYF

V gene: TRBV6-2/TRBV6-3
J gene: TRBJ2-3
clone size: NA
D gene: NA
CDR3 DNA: TGTGCCAGCAGTAACCCAAGGGGGGTTCATGCAACAGATACGCAGTATTTT
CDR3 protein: CASSNPRGVHATDTQYF

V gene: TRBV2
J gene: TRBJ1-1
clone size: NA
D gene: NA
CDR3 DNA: TGTGCCAGCAAAAATTGGAACACTGAAGCTTTCTTT
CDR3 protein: CASKNWNTEAFF

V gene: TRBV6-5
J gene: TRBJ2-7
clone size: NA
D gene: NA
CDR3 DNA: TGTGCCAGCAGCTCCGACGGTAGCTCCTACGAGCAGTACTTC
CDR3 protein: CASSSDGSSYEQYF

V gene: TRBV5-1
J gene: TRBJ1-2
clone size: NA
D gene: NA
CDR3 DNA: TGCGCCAGCAGCTCGACAGAAAACTATGGCTACACCTTC
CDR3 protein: CASSSTENYGYTF

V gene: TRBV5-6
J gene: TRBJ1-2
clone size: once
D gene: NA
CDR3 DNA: TGTGCCAGCAGCACCTTCGGTGGTCCGGATCACTATGGCTACACCTTC
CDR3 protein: CASSTFGGPDHYGYTF

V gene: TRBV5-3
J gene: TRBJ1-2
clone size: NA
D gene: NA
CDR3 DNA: TGTGCCAGAAGCCAACCCTCCCGGGGGGACCTATCTGGCTACACCTTC
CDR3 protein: CARSQPSRGDLSGYTF

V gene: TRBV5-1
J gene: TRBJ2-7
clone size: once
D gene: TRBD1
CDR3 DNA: TGCGCCAGCAGCTTGGGACAGGGGGGACTTGAGGAGCAGTACTTC
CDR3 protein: CASSLGQGGLEEQYF

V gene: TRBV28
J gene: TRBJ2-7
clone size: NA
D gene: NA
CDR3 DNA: TGTGCCAGCAGTTTATGGGGGGTTTACGAGCAGTACTTC
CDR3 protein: CASSLWGVYEQYF

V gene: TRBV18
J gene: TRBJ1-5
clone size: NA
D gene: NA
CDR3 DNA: TGTGCCAGCTCACCCGCGGGGAAGATCGGCAATCAGCCCCAGCATTTT
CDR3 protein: CASSPAGKIGNQPQHF

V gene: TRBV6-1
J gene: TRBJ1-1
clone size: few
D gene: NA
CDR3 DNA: TGTGCCAGCAGTGAAAAGGGACTGAACACTGAAGCTTTCTTT
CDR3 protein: CASSEKGLNTEAFF

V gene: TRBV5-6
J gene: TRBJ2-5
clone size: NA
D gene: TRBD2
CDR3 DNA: TGTGCCAGCAGCCTACCCAGGACTAGCGGGGGCTTGGGGGAGACCCAGTACTTC
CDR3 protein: CASSLPRTSGGLGETQYF

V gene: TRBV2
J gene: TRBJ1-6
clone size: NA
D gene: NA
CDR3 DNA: TGTGCCAGCAGTGAAGCGCCCAGGGAGAATTCACCCCTCCACTTT
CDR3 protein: CASSEAPRENSPLHF

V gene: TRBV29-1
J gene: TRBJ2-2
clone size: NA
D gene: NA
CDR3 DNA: TGCAGCGTTGTGGCGACAACGAACACCGGGGAGCTGTTTTTT
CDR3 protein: CSVVATTNTGELFF

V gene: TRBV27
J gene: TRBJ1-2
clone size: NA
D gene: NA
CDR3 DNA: TGTGCCAGCAGTTTATCGGACAGTAGAGTAGGCGGCTACACCTTC
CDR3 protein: CASSLSDSRVGGYTF

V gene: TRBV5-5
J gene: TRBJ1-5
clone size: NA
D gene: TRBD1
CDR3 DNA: TGTGCCAGCAGAGTGGCACAGGGGACCAATCAGCCCCAGCATTTT
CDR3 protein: CASRVAQGTNQPQHF